This TCR beta chain was captured in a study of OX40 agonist ivuxolimab in advanced cancers. As for this clone: No antigen is known for it.

Study outcomes and limitations: Not determined was the antigen specificity of the expanded peripheral T cells.

Sequencing used immunoSEQ multiplex PCR; TCRdb keeps in-frame clones, though not all of them. The repertoire holds 70,000 to 75,000 clones, with 70% to 85% as singletons. V gave up 6 bases and J gave up 4 bases; unmatched junction bases: 8. The germline V gene has CDR1 LNHDA and CDR2 SQIVND (reference sequence). The CDR3 length is 15 residues. The clonotype comes from an adult with an advanced solid tumor such as melanoma, head and neck, liver or kidney cancer. The sequences come from CD4+ or CD8+ T cells sorted from blood, collected in a trial of the OX40 agonist ivuxolimab. This chain links TRBV19 with TRBJ1-4; 7 nucleotides match TRBD1. CDR3 residues: CASSRQGGVNEKLFF. In DNA, the CDR3 is TGTGCCAGTAGCCGACAGGGAGGGGTTAATGAAAAACTGTTTTTT.